The 17 T cell receptor beta chains presented below share a single source sample, sequenced in a study of cytomegalovirus exposure and HLA in healthy donors. Measured with immunoSEQ multiplex PCR; TCRdb has only the in-frame clones, and not every one. The table lists about 120,000 clones, 95% to 97% of them singletons, with about 1.8% in the top ten. Sequenced sample: PBMCs. These receptors were obtained from a man between 18 and 29 years old in good health and CMV-seronegative.

The rearrangement uses TRBV6-5 and TRBJ1-4; TRBD1 matches 8 bases. There are 15 residues in the CDR3. Germline assignment: CDR1 MNHEY and CDR2 SVGAGI. J lost 5 bases, V lost 5 bases, and 7 bases had no gene match. CDR3 sequence reads: CASSTDRGANEKLFF. The CDR3 bases are TGTGCCAGCAGTACTGACAGGGGCGCGAATGAAAAACTGTTTTTT.

The chain employs TRBV28 and TRBJ2-3; TRBD2 aligns across 8 bases. The germline CDR1 and CDR2 sequences are MDHEN and SYDVKM. The CDR3 has 15 amino acids. With V trimmed by 8 bases and J by 10 bases, 17 bases remained unmatched. The CDR3 region is CASQYYPGLEYAQYF. For the CDR3, the DNA is TGTGCCAGCCAATACTATCCGGGACTAGAGTATGCGCAGTATTTT.

The CDR3: CASSFLALPSMDTDYEQYF. CDR3 bases: TGTGCCAGCAGCTTTTTAGCCCTTCCATCTATGGACACAGACTACGAGCAGTACTTC. V usage is TRBV12-1 and J usage is TRBJ2-7; the table's D call, TRBD1, has no DNA check behind it. TRBV12-1 is labeled a pseudogene. The CDR3 loop spans 19 amino acids.

This chain joins TRBV6-1 and TRBJ1-1, with D uncertain. The V end was cut by 7 bases, the J end by 1 base, with 10 bases between. CDR1 is MNHNS and CDR2 is SASEGT in the germline V gene. This CDR3 comprises 13 residues. The CDR3 loop reads CASIVGANTEAFF. DNA of the CDR3: TGTGCCAGCATAGTAGGAGCGAACACTGAAGCTTTCTTT.

The V gene is TRBV14, the J gene TRBJ1-1; D call uncertain. The CDR3 length is 13 residues. V was cut by 1 base and J by 6 bases, with 9 bases left in between. CDR1 is SGHDN, CDR2 FVKESK, per germline. The CDR3 loop reads CASSQVWGAEAFF. CDR3 bases: TGTGCCAGCAGCCAAGTGTGGGGAGCTGAAGCTTTCTTT.

V usage is TRBV15 and J usage is TRBJ1-4; tentatively, D is TRBD1 (5 bases). V was trimmed by 0 bases and J by 0 bases, leaving 17 bases between them. The CDR3 contains 19 residues. Germline lookup yields CDR1 LNHNV and CDR2 YYDKDF (reference sequence). CDR3 region: CATSRDVGGEAATNEKLFF. CDR3 bases: TGTGCCACCAGCAGAGATGTGGGGGGAGAAGCCGCAACTAATGAAAAACTGTTTTTT.

The chain recombines TRBV6-5 with TRBJ2-7; 11 nucleotides line up with TRBD2. V was clipped by 4 bases and J by 1 base; unmatched bases: 6. The CDR3 totals 16 residues. CDR1 and CDR2 from the germline V gene are MNHEY and SVGAGI. CDR3 DNA: TGTGCCAGCAGTTCTAGCGGGAGGACAGGATCCTACGAGCAGTACTTC. As protein: CASSSSGRTGSYEQYF.

This chain joins TRBV27 and TRBJ2-7; weak D call: TRBD2 (5 bases). Germline assignment: CDR1 MNHEY and CDR2 SMNVEV (reference sequence). The length of the CDR3 is 13 residues. Trimming left V 6 bases short and J 10 bases short, with 19 bases between. The CDR3 spells CASSRTPYEVQYF. For the CDR3, the DNA is TGTGCCAGCAGCCGGACTCCTTACGAGGTCCAGTACTTC.

The rearrangement joins TRBV6-5 to TRBJ2-2; the D is unclear. CDR3 size: 14 residues. From germline, CDR1 is MNHEY and CDR2 SVGAGI. V was pared by 2 bases and J by 0 bases, with 4 bases between. The CDR3 loop is CASSYLSNTGELFF. The CDR3 coding sequence is TGTGCCAGCAGTTACCTTTCGAACACCGGGGAGCTGTTTTTT.

CDR3 nucleotide sequence: TGTGCCAGCAGCGAAAGCGGGAGAGCACATGGTGAGCAGTTCTTC. Its translation: CASSESGRAHGEQFF. The chain combines TRBV9 with TRBJ2-1, with 8 nucleotides matching TRBD2. This CDR3 is 15 amino acids long. Germline loops: CDR1 SGDLS, CDR2 YYNGEE. V shed 3 bases and J 9 bases; nucleotides not matched to a gene: 11.

This clone was detected once. The chain joins TRBV12-5 to TRBJ2-3; D is unresolved. The length of the CDR3 is 12 residues. V was shortened by 2 bases and J by 4 bases, with 4 bases between the two germline ends. From germline, CDR1 is LGHNT and CDR2 FRNRAP. The CDR3 loop is CASGLPSDTQYF. CDR3 bases: TGTGCTAGTGGTTTGCCCTCAGATACGCAGTATTTT.

The chain recombines TRBV27 with TRBJ2-5, with D tentatively TRBD2 (6 bases). The CDR3 spans 14 residues. Trimming cost V 4 bases and J 1 base, with 10 bases left between them. Germline loops: CDR1 MNHEY, CDR2 SMNVEV (reference sequence). DNA of the CDR3: TGTGCCAGCAGTTACGGGACTGGCCAAGAGACCCAGTACTTC. Its protein product is CASSYGTGQETQYF.

This clone was detected only once. The conserved final phenylalanine or tryptophan is absent from the CDR3, which likely points to a read error. V and J are TRBV30 and TRBJ1-1; perhaps TRBD1 as D (5 bases). From germline, CDR1 is GTSNPN and CDR2 SVGIG (reference sequence). Trimming pared 0 bases from V and 1 base from J, leaving 6 bases between. The CDR3 contains 13 residues. Here the CDR3 DNA reads TGTGCCTGGAGTGTAGGACAGAACACTGAAGCTTTCCTT. It yields the protein CAWSVGQNTEAFL.

This chain uses TRBV28 with TRBJ2-5, with 10 nucleotides matching TRBD2. Per germline, CDR1 MDHEN and CDR2 SYDVKM. With V trimmed by 5 bases and J by 4 bases, 7 bases remained unmatched. The CDR3 spans 15 residues. CDR3 DNA sequence: TGTGCCAGCAGTACCCGACTAGCGGGTAGAGAGACCCAGTACTTC. Its protein product is CASSTRLAGRETQYF.

This rearrangement joins TRBV4-1 to TRBJ1-1, with 8 bases fitting TRBD1. Germline V lookup: CDR1 MGHRA, CDR2 YSYEKL. The CDR3 loop spans 15 amino acids. V lost 3 bases and J lost 2; bases outside the gene matches: 5. The CDR3 sequence is CASSHAGQANTEAFF. The CDR3 DNA is TGCGCCAGCAGCCACGCGGGACAGGCAAACACTGAAGCTTTCTTT.

The chain employs TRBV7-2 and TRBJ1-2; the match to TRBD1 covers 9 bases. Per germline, CDR1 SGHTA and CDR2 FQGNSA. With V trimmed by 4 bases and J by 7 bases, 7 bases remained unmatched. The CDR3 sequence is 14 residues long. The chain's CDR3 is CASSSGQGKTGYTF. As DNA, the CDR3 is TGTGCCAGCAGCTCGGGACAGGGAAAAACTGGCTACACCTTC.

The chain uses TRBV28 and TRBJ1-4; D unclear. Germline CDR1 is MDHEN and CDR2 is SYDVKM. V lost 6 bases to trimming and J lost 5 bases, with 13 bases between them. This CDR3 has 14 amino acids. The CDR3 DNA follows: TGTGCCAGCAGATCGCTAGCGGGGAATGAAAAACTGTTTTTT. Translated: CASRSLAGNEKLFF.